The clone carrying this T cell receptor (beta chain) was seen many times. V lost 5 bases to trimming and J lost 6 bases; unmatched junction nucleotides: 10. Germline lookup yields CDR1 SGHAT and CDR2 FQNNGV. The CDR3 has 15 residues. It was RNA transcripts that yielded the amplified TCR beta CDR3 regions. Carried out on the TCR CDR3, a first-round RT-PCR used the HTBI primer set. MiXCR was run by TCRdb on the multiplex PCR reads, yielding one entry per CDR3 protein. This table has over 200,000 distinct CDR3 sequences, 13% to 15% appearing once. The data derive from a study of T cells in Graves' hyperthyroidism and ophthalmopathy.

The clonotype was recovered from a middle-aged woman with Graves' hyperthyroidism that later progressed to Graves' ophthalmopathy. This chain uses TRBV11-2 with TRBJ2-7; 10 nucleotides match TRBD1. Sequencing used blood. In DNA, the CDR3 is TGTGCCAGCAGCCCCTTAGGCGGGACAGGGGTCGAGCAGTACTTC. Its protein product is CASSPLGGTGVEQYF.